One and the same sample provided the 3 T cell receptor beta chains below, sequenced in a study of early T cells in non-severe SARS-CoV-2 infection. Each CDR3 protein is one row after TCRdb ran MiXCR on the 5' RACE reads. The sample yields roughly 24,000 distinct CDR3 sequences, 4.5% to 6% seen once. Sequenced sample: whole blood. All receptors come from an adult who was a healthcare worker with PCR-confirmed SARS-CoV-2 infection or an uninfected control (not recorded which).

The chain uses TRBV7-8 and TRBJ1-1; D remains ambiguous. This CDR3 is built from 10 residues. The V end was cut by 11 bases, the J end by 8 bases, with 12 bases between. Germline values: CDR1 SGHVS, CDR2 FQNEAQ. The CDR3 region has the DNA TGTGCCGTTCCCGACTCGGAAGCTTTCTTT. It encodes CAVPDSEAFF. Using reference TRBV7-8 and TRBJ1-1 for the parts outside the CDR3, the full variable domain is GAGVSQSPRYKVAKRGQDVALRCDPISGHVSLFWYQQALGQGPEFLTYFQNEAQLDKSGLPSDRFFAERPEGSVSTLKIQRTQQEDSAVYLCAVPDSEAFFGQGTRLTVV.

There are many counts of this clonotype. The rearrangement links TRBV25-1 to TRBJ2-2; D is perhaps TRBD1 (6 bases). This CDR3 contains 15 residues. Germline V gives CDR1 MGHDK, CDR2 SYGVNS. The V end lost 1 base, the J end lost 1 base, and 7 bases lay between the germline ends. In DNA, the CDR3 is TGTGCCAGCAGTGAATCGGGACAGAACACCGGGGAGCTGTTTTTT. It specifies CASSESGQNTGELFF.

This clonotype was seen many times. The chain joins TRBV7-9 to TRBJ2-4; TRBD1 matches at 9 bases. Germline values: CDR1 SEHNR, CDR2 FQNEAQ (reference sequence). The CDR3 has 16 residues. V shed 4 bases, J shed 7 bases, and the junction held 11 bases outside the gene matches. In nucleotides, the CDR3 is TGTGCCAGCAGCTCCGGGACAGGGAGGGAACTTAACATTCAGTACTTC. The encoded protein is CASSSGTGRELNIQYF. Complete variable domain (other parts from reference TRBV7-9 and TRBJ2-4): DTGVSQNPRHKITKRGQNVTFRCDPISEHNRLYWYRQTLGQGPEFLTYFQNEAQLEKSRLLSDRFSAERPKGSFSTLEIQRTEQGDSAMYLCASSSGTGRELNIQYFGAGTRLSVL.